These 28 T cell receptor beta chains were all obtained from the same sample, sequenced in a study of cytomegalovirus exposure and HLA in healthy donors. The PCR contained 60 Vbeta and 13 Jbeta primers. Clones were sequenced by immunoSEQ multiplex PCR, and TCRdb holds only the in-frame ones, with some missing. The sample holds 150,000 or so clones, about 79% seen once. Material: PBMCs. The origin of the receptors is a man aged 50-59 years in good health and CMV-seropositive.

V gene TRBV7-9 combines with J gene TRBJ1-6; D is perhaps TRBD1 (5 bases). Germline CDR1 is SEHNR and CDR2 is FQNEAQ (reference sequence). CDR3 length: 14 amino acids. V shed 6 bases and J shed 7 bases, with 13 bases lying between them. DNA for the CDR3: TGTGCCAGCAGTCAGACAGCAAGCAATTCACCCCTCCACTTT. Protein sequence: CASSQTASNSPLHF.

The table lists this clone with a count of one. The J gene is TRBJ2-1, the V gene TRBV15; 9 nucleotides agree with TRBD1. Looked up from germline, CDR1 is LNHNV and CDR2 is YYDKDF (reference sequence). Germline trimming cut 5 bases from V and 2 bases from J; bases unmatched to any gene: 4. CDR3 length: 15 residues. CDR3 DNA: TGTGCCACCAGCGAGGACAGGGGCCCCTACAATGAGCAGTTCTTC. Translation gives CATSEDRGPYNEQFF.

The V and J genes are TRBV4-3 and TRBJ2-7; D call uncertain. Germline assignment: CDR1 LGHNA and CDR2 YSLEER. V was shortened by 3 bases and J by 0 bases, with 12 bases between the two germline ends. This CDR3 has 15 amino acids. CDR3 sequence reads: CASSQSRESSYEQYF. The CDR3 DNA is TGCGCCAGCAGCCAGTCGCGTGAGAGCTCCTACGAGCAGTACTTC.

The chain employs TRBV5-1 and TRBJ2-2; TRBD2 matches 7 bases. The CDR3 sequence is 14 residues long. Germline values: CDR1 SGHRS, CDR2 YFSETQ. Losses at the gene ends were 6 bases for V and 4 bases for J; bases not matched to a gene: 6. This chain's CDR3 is CASTRTSSTGELFF. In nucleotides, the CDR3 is TGCGCCAGCACTCGGACTAGTTCCACCGGGGAGCTGTTTTTT.

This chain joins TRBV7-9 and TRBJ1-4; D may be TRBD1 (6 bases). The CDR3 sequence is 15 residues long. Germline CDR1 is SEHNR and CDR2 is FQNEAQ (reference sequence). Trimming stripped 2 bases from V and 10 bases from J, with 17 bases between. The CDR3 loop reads CASSLYGAGEGKLFF. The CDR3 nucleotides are TGTGCCAGCAGCTTATACGGGGCAGGGGAGGGAAAACTGTTTTTT.

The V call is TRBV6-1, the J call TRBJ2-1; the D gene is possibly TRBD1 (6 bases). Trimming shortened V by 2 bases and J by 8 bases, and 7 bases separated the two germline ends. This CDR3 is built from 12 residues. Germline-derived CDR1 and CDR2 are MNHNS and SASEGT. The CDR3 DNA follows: TGTGCCAGCAGTGAAACAGGGCATGAGCAGTTCTTC. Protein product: CASSETGHEQFF.

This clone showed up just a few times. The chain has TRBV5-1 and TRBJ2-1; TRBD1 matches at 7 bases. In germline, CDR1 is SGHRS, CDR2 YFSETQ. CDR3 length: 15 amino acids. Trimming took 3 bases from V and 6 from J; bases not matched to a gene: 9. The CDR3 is CASSYTTGLSNEQFF. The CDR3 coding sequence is TGCGCCAGCAGCTATACGACAGGGCTCTCCAATGAGCAGTTCTTC.

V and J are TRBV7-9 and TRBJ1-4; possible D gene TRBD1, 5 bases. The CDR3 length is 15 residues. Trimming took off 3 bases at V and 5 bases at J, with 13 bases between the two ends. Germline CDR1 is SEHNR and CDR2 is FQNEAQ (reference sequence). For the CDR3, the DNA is TGTGCCAGCAGCTTCCTCCTTCAGGGCAATGAAAAACTGTTTTTT. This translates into CASSFLLQGNEKLFF.

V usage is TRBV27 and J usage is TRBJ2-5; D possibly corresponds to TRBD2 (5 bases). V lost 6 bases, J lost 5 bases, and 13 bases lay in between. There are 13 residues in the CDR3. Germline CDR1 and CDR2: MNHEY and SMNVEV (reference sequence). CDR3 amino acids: CASRSMEAETQYF. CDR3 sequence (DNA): TGTGCCAGCAGGTCAATGGAGGCGGAGACCCAGTACTTC.

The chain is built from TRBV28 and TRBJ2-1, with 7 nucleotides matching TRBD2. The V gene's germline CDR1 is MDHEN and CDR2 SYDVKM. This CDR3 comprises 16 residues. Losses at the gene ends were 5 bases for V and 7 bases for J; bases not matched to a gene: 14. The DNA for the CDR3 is TGTGCCAGCAGTGGGCGGGGGACCAAACTCGGGAATGAGCAGTTCTTC. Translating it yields CASSGRGTKLGNEQFF.

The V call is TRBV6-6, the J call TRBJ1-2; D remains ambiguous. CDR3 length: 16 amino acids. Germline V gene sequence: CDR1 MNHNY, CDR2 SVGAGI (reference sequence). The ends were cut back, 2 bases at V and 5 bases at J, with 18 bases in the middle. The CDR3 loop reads CASSYEGGTYIYGYTF. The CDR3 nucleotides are TGTGCCAGCAGTTACGAGGGAGGCACCTACATTTATGGCTACACCTTC.

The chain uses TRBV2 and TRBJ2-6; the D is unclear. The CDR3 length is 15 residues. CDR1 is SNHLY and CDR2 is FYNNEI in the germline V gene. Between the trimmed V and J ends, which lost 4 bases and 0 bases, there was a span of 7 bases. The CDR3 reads CASSAGTSGANVLTF. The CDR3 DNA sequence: TGTGCCAGCAGTGCGGGTACCTCTGGGGCCAACGTCCTGACTTTC. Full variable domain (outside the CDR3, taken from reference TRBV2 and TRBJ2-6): EPEVTQTPSHQVTQMGQEVILRCVPISNHLYFYWYRQILGQKVEFLVSFYNNEISEKSEIFDDQFSVERPDGSNFTLKIRSTKLEDSAMYFCASSAGTSGANVLTFGAGSRLTVL.

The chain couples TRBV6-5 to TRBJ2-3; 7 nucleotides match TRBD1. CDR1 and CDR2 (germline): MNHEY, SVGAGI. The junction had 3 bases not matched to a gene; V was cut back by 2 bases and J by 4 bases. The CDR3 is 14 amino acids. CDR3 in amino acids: CASSYAQGSDTQYF. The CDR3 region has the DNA TGTGCCAGCAGTTACGCACAGGGGTCAGATACGCAGTATTTT.

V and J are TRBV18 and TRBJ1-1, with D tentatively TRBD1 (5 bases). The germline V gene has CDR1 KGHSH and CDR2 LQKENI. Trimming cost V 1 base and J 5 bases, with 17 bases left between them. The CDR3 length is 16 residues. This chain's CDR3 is CASSPRQKDTTTEAFF. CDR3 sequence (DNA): TGTGCCAGCTCACCACGGCAAAAGGACACCACAACTGAAGCTTTCTTT. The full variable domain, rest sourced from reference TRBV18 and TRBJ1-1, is NAGVMQNPRHLVRRRGQEARLRCSPMKGHSHVYWYRQLPEEGLKFMVYLQKENIIDESGMPKERFSAEFPKEGPSILRIQQVVRGDSAAYFCASSPRQKDTTTEAFFGQGTRLTVV.

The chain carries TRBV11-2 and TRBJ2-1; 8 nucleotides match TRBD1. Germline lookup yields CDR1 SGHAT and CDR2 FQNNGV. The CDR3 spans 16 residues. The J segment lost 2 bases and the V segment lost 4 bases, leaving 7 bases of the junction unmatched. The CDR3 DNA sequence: TGTGCCAGCAGCTCCCCGGGACAGGACCCCTACAATGAGCAGTTCTTC. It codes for CASSSPGQDPYNEQFF.

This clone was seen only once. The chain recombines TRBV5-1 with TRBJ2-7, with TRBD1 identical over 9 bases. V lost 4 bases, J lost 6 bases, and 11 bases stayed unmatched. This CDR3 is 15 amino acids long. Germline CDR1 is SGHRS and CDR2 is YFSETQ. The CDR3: CASSPRTGVPLEQYF. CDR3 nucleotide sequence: TGCGCCAGCAGCCCGAGGACAGGGGTTCCCCTCGAGCAGTACTTC.

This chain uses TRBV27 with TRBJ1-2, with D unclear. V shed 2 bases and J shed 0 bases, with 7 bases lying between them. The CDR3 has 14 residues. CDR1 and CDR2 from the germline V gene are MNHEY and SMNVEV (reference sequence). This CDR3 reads CASSLKGANYGYTF. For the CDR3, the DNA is TGTGCCAGCAGTTTAAAGGGAGCTAACTATGGCTACACCTTC.

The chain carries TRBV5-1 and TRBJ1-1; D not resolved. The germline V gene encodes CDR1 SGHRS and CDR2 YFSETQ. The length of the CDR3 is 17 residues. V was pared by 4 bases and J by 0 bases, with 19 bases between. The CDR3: CASSPNLGAALNTEAFF. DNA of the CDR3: TGCGCCAGCAGCCCCAACTTGGGTGCGGCTCTGAACACTGAAGCTTTCTTT.

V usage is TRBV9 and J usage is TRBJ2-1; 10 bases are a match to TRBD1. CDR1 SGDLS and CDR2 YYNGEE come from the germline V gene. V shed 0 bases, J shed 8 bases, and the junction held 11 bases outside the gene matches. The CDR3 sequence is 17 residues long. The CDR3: CASSVATIGTGVDEQFF. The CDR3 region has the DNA TGTGCCAGCAGCGTAGCTACTATAGGGACAGGGGTGGATGAGCAGTTCTTC.

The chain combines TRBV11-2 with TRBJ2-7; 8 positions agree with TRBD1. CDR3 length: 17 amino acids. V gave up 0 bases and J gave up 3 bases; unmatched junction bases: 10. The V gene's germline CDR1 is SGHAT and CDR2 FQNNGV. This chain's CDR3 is CASSLDGDRIWYYEQYV. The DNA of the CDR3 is TGTGCCAGCAGCTTAGATGGGGACAGGATATGGTACTACGAGCAGTACGTC.

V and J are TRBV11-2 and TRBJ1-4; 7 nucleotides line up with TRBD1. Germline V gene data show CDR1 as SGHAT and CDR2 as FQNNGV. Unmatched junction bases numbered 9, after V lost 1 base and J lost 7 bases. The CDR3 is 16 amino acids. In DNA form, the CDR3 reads TGTGCCAGCAGCTTAGCGGGACAGCCCCGCAGTGAAAAACTGTTTTTT. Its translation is CASSLAGQPRSEKLFF.

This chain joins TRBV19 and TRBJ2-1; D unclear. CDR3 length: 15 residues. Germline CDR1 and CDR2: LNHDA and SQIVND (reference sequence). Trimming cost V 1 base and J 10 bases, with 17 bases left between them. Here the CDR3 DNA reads TGTGCCAGTAGTATAGTCGCTACCGGTTTCGAAGAGCAGTTCTTC. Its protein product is CASSIVATGFEEQFF.

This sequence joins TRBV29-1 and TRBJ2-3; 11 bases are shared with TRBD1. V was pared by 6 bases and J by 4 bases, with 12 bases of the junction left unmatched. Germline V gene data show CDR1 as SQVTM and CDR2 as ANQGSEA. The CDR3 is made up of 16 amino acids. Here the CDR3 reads CSVAGTGGILADTQYF. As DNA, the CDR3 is TGCAGCGTCGCTGGGACAGGGGGTATTCTCGCAGATACGCAGTATTTT.

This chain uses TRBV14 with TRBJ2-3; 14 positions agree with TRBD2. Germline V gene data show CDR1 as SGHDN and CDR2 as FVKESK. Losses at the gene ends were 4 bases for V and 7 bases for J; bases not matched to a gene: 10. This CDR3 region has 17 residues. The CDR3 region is CASSPLSGTSGGNTQYF. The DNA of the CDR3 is TGTGCCAGCAGCCCCCTCTCCGGGACTAGCGGGGGAAATACGCAGTATTTT. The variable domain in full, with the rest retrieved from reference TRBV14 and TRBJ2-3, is EAGVTQFPSHSVIEKGQTVTLRCDPISGHDNLYWYRRVMGKEIKFLLHFVKESKQDESGMPNNRFLAERTGGTYSTLKVQPAELEDSGVYFCASSPLSGTSGGNTQYFGPGTRLTVL.

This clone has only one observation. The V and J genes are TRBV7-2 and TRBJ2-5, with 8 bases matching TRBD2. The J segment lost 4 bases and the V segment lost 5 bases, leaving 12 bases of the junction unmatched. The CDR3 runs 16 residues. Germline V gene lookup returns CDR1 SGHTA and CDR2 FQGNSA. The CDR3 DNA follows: TGTGCCAGCAGCCCGAGCGGGGGCCAGGGCGGAGAGACCCAGTACTTC. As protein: CASSPSGGQGGETQYF.

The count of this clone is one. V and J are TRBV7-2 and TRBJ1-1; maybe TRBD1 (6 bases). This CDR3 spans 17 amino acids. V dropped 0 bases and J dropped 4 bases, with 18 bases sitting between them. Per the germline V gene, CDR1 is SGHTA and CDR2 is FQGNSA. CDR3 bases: TGTGCCAGCAGCTTAGCGCTAATGCTGCCAGGGGTCACTGAAGCTTTCTTT. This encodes CASSLALMLPGVTEAFF. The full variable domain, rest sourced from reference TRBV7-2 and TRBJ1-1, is GAGVSQSPSNKVTEKGKDVELRCDPISGHTALYWYRQSLGQGLEFLIYFQGNSAPDKSGLPSDRFSAERTGGSVSTLTIQRTQQEDSAVYLCASSLALMLPGVTEAFFGQGTRLTVV.

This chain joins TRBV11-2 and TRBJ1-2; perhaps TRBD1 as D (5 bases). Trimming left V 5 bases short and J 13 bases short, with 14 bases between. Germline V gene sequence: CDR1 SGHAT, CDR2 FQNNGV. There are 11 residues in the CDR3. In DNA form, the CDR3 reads TGTGCCAGCAGCCCGGCCAGGGAAGGCACCTTC. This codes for CASSPAREGTF. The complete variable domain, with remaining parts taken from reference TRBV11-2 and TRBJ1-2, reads EAGVAQSPRYKIIEKRQSVAFWCNPISGHATLYWYQQILGQGPKLLIQFQNNGVVDDSQLPKDRFSAERLKGVDSTLKIQPAKLEDSAVYLCASSPAREGTFGSGTRLTVV.

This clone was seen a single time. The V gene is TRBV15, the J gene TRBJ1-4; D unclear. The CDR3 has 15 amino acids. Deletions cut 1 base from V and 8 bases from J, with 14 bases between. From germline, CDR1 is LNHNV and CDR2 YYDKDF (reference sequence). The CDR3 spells CATSRVTRPEEKLFF. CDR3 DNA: TGTGCCACCAGCAGAGTTACCAGGCCCGAGGAAAAACTGTTTTTT.